This T cell receptor beta chain was observed in a study of blood T cells in healthy people across ages. Combining a sample-barcoded 5' primer with a J-beta primer mix, a second PCR ran for 7 to 11 cycles. TCRdb reprocessed the 5' RACE reads with MiXCR, giving one entry per CDR3 protein. The sample contains 650,000 to 1,000,000 distinct CDR3 sequences, around 36% of which appear only once. This clonotype was observed a few times. The CDR3 is made up of 13 amino acids. CDR1 is MNHNY, CDR2 SVGAGI, per germline (reference sequence). V was shortened by 2 bases and J by 7 bases, with 9 bases between the two germline ends.

The receptor's source is a man aged 18 to 29 in good health. This chain connects TRBV6-6 to TRBJ1-3, with D hard to call. The sample consisted of blood. CDR3 DNA: TGTGCCAGCAGTTACCCCCCGCCTAACACCATATATTTT. Residues: CASSYPPPNTIYF.